A single TCR beta chain is shown here with its context. Which antigen it targets is not known. The cohort consisted of 666 healthy bone marrow donors. Cohort members were all nominally healthy when sampled, although unrecorded immune exposures were likely present. The donor was CMV seronegative and belonged to the group of 320 or so seronegative cohort members. A peripheral blood sample was provided by each donor, and peripheral blood mononuclear cells were used for TCR beta sequencing. Genomic DNA was extracted from the blood cell samples with the Qiagen DNeasy Blood Extraction Kit. Library preparation was by the immunoSEQ multiplex PCR assay. The multiplex PCR relied on a mix of 60 forward primers for TCR Vbeta segments and 13 reverse primers for TCR Jbeta segments. The CDR3 region of rearranged TCR beta genes was amplified from genomic DNA with a multiplex PCR assay. Amplified TCR beta libraries were sequenced as 87-base-pair reads on the Illumina HiSeq System. The paper's processing steps were these. Across the roughly 670 repertoires, a later analysis counted about 81 million unique TCR beta chains, some 11 million of which were shared by at least two donors. Raw reads were error-corrected and collapsed into unique sequences with a nearest-neighbor algorithm that merged closely related sequences to remove PCR and sequencing errors. CDR3 sequences were aligned to IMGT reference sequences to assign V, D and J gene segments. For a sequence to be retained, a match of at least six nucleotides was required to both a V gene segment and a J gene segment. Rearrangements were called productive when the CDR3 lacked stop codons and stayed in frame with V and J; all others were non-productive. CDR3 was defined by IMGT convention, running from the second conserved V-encoded cysteine to the conserved J-encoded phenylalanine. The earlier analysis of roughly 590 of the donors excluded any sequence lacking an unambiguous match to a single V gene segment. In an earlier analysis of approximately 590 of the donors, a V segment was called functional when productive rearrangements were above 56.7%, and segregating when the standard deviation between donors exceeded 5%. To diagnose cytomegalovirus status from the catalog of TCR beta chain sequences, a statistical classification framework was built. In a later analysis, TCR nucleotide sequences were compared against IMGT/GENE-DB human TR gene sequences so that V and J genes could be assigned. Using the TCRdist pipeline, a later analysis assigned CDR3 sequences along with most-parsimonious VDJ recombination scenarios. A later analysis defined each TCR beta chain by its CDR3 amino acid sequence plus V-gene family, and excluded reads lacking a unique V-gene family. In a later analysis, a few hundred highly shared, low-generation-probability nucleotide sequences were removed to address suspected cross-contamination and a sequencing artifact. A later analysis calculated a clonal expansion index for each public chain from normalized within-repertoire ranks of inferred template counts. In a later analysis, generation probabilities were computed with a VDJ recombination model fitted to out-of-frame rearrangements, and the resulting probabilities were checked against IGoR. In a later analysis, hypergeometric tests were used to score TCR-TCR, TCR-HLA and TCR-CMV co-occurrence, with a repertoire-size bias correction applied to TCR pairs. In a later analysis, false discovery rates were estimated by permuting HLA or CMV assignments 20 times. A later analysis grouped co-occurring TCRs with DBSCAN, adding TCRdist sequence similarity when clustering within HLA-allele-positive subsets. Repertoires with fewer than 30,000 or more than 120,000 public chains were left out of co-occurrence clustering, as were about 5 repertoires with anomalous nucleotide sharing. In its TCRdb copy, this immuneACCESS table keeps in-frame sequences only and misses some clones. Where compared with another copy, unresolved V genes explain less than half of these, and the others have no known cause. That table supplies the V and J calls and clone size; D and trimming were determined from the DNA. The sample's table covers around 40,000 clones. 5% to 7.5% of the sample is held by the ten biggest clonotypes.

The data belong to a study of cytomegalovirus exposure and HLA in healthy donors (dated by TCRdb to 2017 to 2019). Turning to the overall study: An earlier analysis of roughly 570 of the donors reported 276 Gb of sequence data and 100 million to 120 million unique TCR beta sequences obtained from some 200 million T cells. Around 320 gigabases of sequencing data and some 85 million unique TCR sequences were included in an early release covering about 620 HLA-typed donors. Of the roughly 400 genotyped donors, roughly 80% fell in the genetic ancestry cluster associated with self-reported Caucasian donors. The study was designed to test whether signatures of past pathogen exposure could be identified by cataloging public T cell receptors. Using immunosequencing, the study profiled T cell repertoires from about 610 subjects and related those repertoires to cytomegalovirus serostatus. Besides the first cohort of 666 subjects, a separate validation cohort made up of over 100 different subjects was used. To predict cytomegalovirus infection status, the study combined high-throughput TCR immunosequencing, statistical association of individual TCRs with disease status, and machine learning. A later analysis re-analyzed previously published TCR beta repertoires from 666 donors and added high-resolution HLA genotyping to study TCR occurrence patterns. Rather than using new phenotypic data, the later analysis identified candidate immune exposures from TCR beta sequences and from how often those sequences occurred across donors. An earlier analysis of 587 of the donors used high-throughput TCR beta sequencing to judge whether each TCR beta V gene segment behaved as functional or pseudogenic. Donor age, sex, ethnicity and CMV serostatus were compiled together with the repertoire data. A later genetic analysis took genome-wide SNP genotypes for about 55% of the roughly 670 donors and used that subset as a discovery cohort. Every repertoire in the discovery cohort had been generated on one and the same sequencing platform. HLA typing included class I and class II loci at four-digit resolution. The number of typed donors differed by locus: about 620-640 for A, B, C, DRB1 and DQB1; approximately 530 for DQA1; around 610 for DPA1; and some 450 for DPB1. Because of strong linkage in the cohort, five DR-DQ haplotypes were treated as single units for association and clustering. On average, roughly 240,000 unique TCR beta nucleotide sequences were sequenced per donor among 398 genotyped donors of the cohort, with roughly 18% of those sequences being non-productive. The study at large found these results: Seventeen rarely observed V segments, including chromosome 9 orphons, were excluded from the earlier analysis of several hundred of the donors because counts were too low. Immune exposure information for the cohort was limited to CMV serostatus. V-gene and J-gene trimming of TCR beta chains was associated with a missense DCLRE1C variant in a later genetic analysis, and the association was replicated in an independent cohort. A further reported finding was that TCR beta sequences accurately predicted the HLA-A and HLA-B alleles for most subjects in the first cohort. In vitro tests confirmed that a few of the cytomegalovirus-associated TCR beta chains recognize cytomegalovirus antigens. It was suggested by the authors that the approach could potentially be generalized to other disease states and immunological phenotypes. Most CMV-associated TCR beta chains appeared to be HLA-restricted in a later analysis, and the HLA associations seemed to be driven largely by CMV exposure. Some IMGT-functional V segments, including TRBV6-2 and TRBV6-3, could not be distinguished by the 87-base-pair reads and were therefore excluded. The study gave a list of under 200 TCR beta chains associated with cytomegalovirus. While some public TCRs were present in many individuals, most TCR sequences turned up only very rarely across donors. The classifier was reported to diagnose cytomegalovirus status with high specificity and sensitivity in both the original and validation cohorts. Because some donors lacked HLA typing at each locus, the association tests relied only on the typed subset. Correlated functional status among segregating V segments might reflect linkage disequilibrium, but an unknown experimental factor could not be ruled out. The cohort was sequenced for TCR beta chains only, and without alpha or paired-chain data the features that could be detected were limited. Specific HLA alleles were associated with more than 15,000 TCR beta sequences at a false discovery rate of 0.05 in a later analysis. A cluster of highly shared sequence variants was judged likely to represent a technical artifact of the sequencing pipeline. In a later analysis, the rate of TCR association differed among HLA loci, with DRB1 alleles having the most associated TCRs and HLA-C alleles having the fewest. A later analysis reported that several top co-occurrence clusters appeared linked to parvovirus B19, influenza, CMV and Epstein-Barr virus. When HLA alleles, especially DR and DQ, strongly co-occurred, attributing TCR associations to individual alleles was difficult. Sequencing depth was assumed to be roughly uniform across donors in the presence/absence analyses, though that assumption may not hold. A later genetic analysis reported fewer N-insertions in productive TCRs among donors in an Asian-associated ancestry cluster than the roughly 620-donor mean. In an earlier analysis of more than 500 of the donors, most TCR beta V segments appeared in productive rearrangements about 90% or about 30% of the time, broadly matching IMGT annotations. In a later analysis, HLA-associated TCR beta chains showed more clonal expansion and lower generation probabilities than non-associated chains that were equally common.

CDR1 and CDR2, per the germline V gene (reference sequence), are MNHEY and SMNVEV. Trimming at the junction amounts to 2 bases on V and 7 bases on J, and the germline ends lie 15 bases apart. The CDR3 runs 14 residues from the cysteine to the phenylalanine. Only CDR3 DNA is held: 42 bases, read in frame from base 1. The chain joins TRBV27 to TRBJ2-7, with a weak D call of TRBD1 (6 bases match). The receptor comes from a man aged 25-45 years in good health and CMV-seronegative. The material sequenced was PBMCs. The DNA sequence is as follows: TGTGCCAGCAGTTTAACTCCAGGGGATATAGAGCAGTACTTC. Its amino acids are CASSLTPGDIEQYF.